This note documents a single TCR beta chain sequence. These data are taken from a study of blood T cell repertoires in COVID-19. Study-wide background: Nucleic acid was either cDNA or gDNA, and it came from T cells, B-cell-depleted T cells, or PBMCs.

Profiling relied on immunoSEQ multiplex PCR, and the TCRdb table lists in-frame clones only, not all of them. The table has fewer than 200,000 clones, approximately 80% seen once. This CDR3 spans 14 amino acids. The V and J ends lost 6 bases and 4 bases, in that order; junction bases with no gene match: 7. Germline CDR1 is LGHDT and CDR2 is YNNKEL (reference sequence). The rearrangement uses TRBV3-1 (or the pseudogene TRBV3-2) and TRBJ1-1; the match to TRBD1 covers 8 bases. Sequencing input: PBMCs or T cells enriched from blood (not recorded which). The TCR originated in a man aged 45-60 years who had recovered from COVID-19. CDR3 amino acids: CASSRTGGTTEAFF. CDR3 coding DNA: TGTGCCAGCAGTCGTACAGGGGGTACCACTGAAGCTTTCTTT.